One TCR beta chain is described in this entry. As yet, its antigen is unknown. Assay: immunoSEQ multiplex PCR; the TCRdb copy retains only in-frame clones and omits some. The data show under 50,000 clones, less than 90% seen once. This sample was taken from a study of OX40 agonist ivuxolimab in advanced cancers. V dropped 3 bases and J dropped 5; count of bases not matched to a gene: 6. The CDR3 is made up of 15 amino acids. Germline V gene data show CDR1 as LGHNA and CDR2 as YNFKEQ. Study-wide results and caveats: Part of the nonresponder group also had normalized T-cell clonal expansion that was low.

The clonotype was recovered from an adult with an advanced solid tumor such as melanoma, head and neck, liver or kidney cancer. Sequencing used CD4+ or CD8+ T cells sorted from blood, obtained in a trial of the OX40 agonist ivuxolimab. This chain links TRBV4-2 with TRBJ1-4; 7 nucleotides agree with TRBD1. The CDR3 nucleotides read TGTGCCAGCAGCCATGGGGACAGCCCGAATGAAAAACTGTTTTTT. It yields the protein CASSHGDSPNEKLFF.